One sample yielded the 9 T cell receptor beta chains listed below, sequenced in a study of cytomegalovirus exposure and HLA in healthy donors. The PCR ran on 60 Vbeta and 13 Jbeta primers. Clones were sequenced by immunoSEQ multiplex PCR, and TCRdb holds only the in-frame ones, with some missing. The sample has roughly 66,000 clones, about 84% seen once. Sequenced sample: PBMCs. These receptor sequences come from a man aged 18 to 30 in good health and CMV-seropositive.

The chain carries TRBV11-2 and TRBJ2-1; 7 positions agree with TRBD2. CDR1 and CDR2 (germline): SGHAT, FQNNGV. V lost 2 bases and J lost 2; bases outside the gene matches: 3. The CDR3 sequence is 15 residues long. CDR3 DNA sequence: TGTGCCAGCAGCTTATCTAGCGGAGCCTACAATGAGCAGTTCTTC. It translates to CASSLSSGAYNEQFF. Looking up the rest from reference TRBV11-2 and TRBJ2-1 gives the full variable domain: EAGVAQSPRYKIIEKRQSVAFWCNPISGHATLYWYQQILGQGPKLLIQFQNNGVVDDSQLPKDRFSAERLKGVDSTLKIQPAKLEDSAVYLCASSLSSGAYNEQFFGPGTRLTVL.

This clone showed up just once. The chain joins TRBV30 to TRBJ1-1; no definite D call. The V end was cut by 0 bases, the J end by 11 bases, with 13 bases between. The CDR3 has 12 residues. CDR1 and CDR2 (germline): GTSNPN, SVGIG (reference sequence). DNA for the CDR3: TGTGCCTGGAGTGTAGTCGGCCTGGGCGCTTTCTTT. Its translation: CAWSVVGLGAFF.

This clone turned up a few times. The rearrangement joins TRBV10-2 to TRBJ2-1; 7 positions match TRBD2. With 3 bases clipped from V and 0 bases from J, the junction kept 5 bases outside the gene matches. Germline CDR1 is WSHSY and CDR2 is SAAADI. CDR3 length: 16 amino acids. The CDR3 reads CASSDPRLASYNEQFF. The CDR3 region has the DNA TGCGCCAGCAGTGACCCGAGACTAGCCTCCTACAATGAGCAGTTCTTC.

The rearrangement uses TRBV6-6 and TRBJ2-1; no clear D gene. The CDR3 is made up of 13 amino acids. The germline V and J ends were trimmed by 4 bases and 2 bases, with 6 bases remaining between them. The V gene's germline CDR1 is MNHNY and CDR2 SVGAGI (reference sequence). CDR3 amino acids: CASSLLAYNEQFF. Here the CDR3 DNA reads TGTGCCAGCAGTTTATTAGCCTACAATGAGCAGTTCTTC.

V usage is TRBV6-1 and J usage is TRBJ1-3; D is possibly TRBD1 (5 bases). This CDR3 has 15 amino acids. Trimming shortened V by 3 bases and J by 4 bases, and 13 bases separated the two germline ends. Germline values: CDR1 MNHNS, CDR2 SASEGT. CDR3: CASSETAGEGNTIYF. CDR3 nucleotide sequence: TGTGCCAGCAGTGAGACAGCTGGAGAGGGAAACACCATATATTTT.

The chain recombines TRBV14 with TRBJ1-1, with a tentative D call TRBD1 (5 bases). The V gene's germline CDR1 is SGHDN and CDR2 FVKESK. Trimming left V 0 bases short and J 3 bases short, with 11 bases between. CDR3 length: 15 amino acids. The CDR3 sequence: CASSQDGAQYTEAFF. CDR3 nucleotide sequence: TGTGCCAGCAGCCAAGATGGGGCCCAGTACACTGAAGCTTTCTTT.

V and J are TRBV7-9 and TRBJ2-7, with 10 bases matching TRBD2. The J segment lost 0 bases and the V segment lost 9 bases, leaving 2 bases of the junction unmatched. The CDR3 sequence is 13 residues long. The germline V gene has CDR1 SEHNR and CDR2 FQNEAQ (reference sequence). CDR3 amino acids: CASRTSGSYEQYF. CDR3 sequence (DNA): TGTGCCAGTCGGACTAGCGGCTCCTACGAGCAGTACTTC.

The chain recombines TRBV7-9 with TRBJ2-7, with 7 bases fitting TRBD2. The CDR3 covers 13 residues. The germline V gene encodes CDR1 SEHNR and CDR2 FQNEAQ (reference sequence). The J segment lost 7 bases and the V segment lost 1 base, leaving 4 bases of the junction unmatched. This CDR3 reads CASSLVLGGEQYF. The CDR3 DNA is TGTGCCAGCAGCTTAGTTCTGGGAGGGGAGCAGTACTTC.

This rearrangement joins TRBV6-1 to TRBJ1-4; D may be TRBD1 (5 bases). The CDR3 is 13 amino acids. Germline CDR1 and CDR2: MNHNS and SASEGT. CDR3: CGVGPASNEKLFF. In nucleotides, the CDR3 is TGTGGCGTGGGGCCGGCATCGAATGAAAAACTGTTTTTT.